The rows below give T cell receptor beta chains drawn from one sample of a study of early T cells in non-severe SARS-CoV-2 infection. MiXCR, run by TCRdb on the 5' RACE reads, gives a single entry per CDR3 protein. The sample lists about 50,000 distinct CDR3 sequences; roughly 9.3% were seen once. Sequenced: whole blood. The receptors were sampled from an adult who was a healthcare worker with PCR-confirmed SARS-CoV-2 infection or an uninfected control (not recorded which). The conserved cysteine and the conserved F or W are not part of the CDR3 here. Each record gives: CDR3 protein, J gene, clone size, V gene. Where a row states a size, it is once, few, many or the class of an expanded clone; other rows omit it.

ASSLSVGRNEKLF | TRBJ1-4 | - | TRBV5-5
SARDVRGGTEAF | TRBJ1-1 | many | TRBV20-1
ASSLLVSREAF | TRBJ1-1 | few | TRBV5-5
ASSLIQGPPYEQY | TRBJ2-7 | - | TRBV27
ASRMTGQGHPYEQY | TRBJ2-7 | many | TRBV3-1
ASTHSSGTSPNEQF | TRBJ2-1 | many | TRBV6-6
ASSQGASGRHGGGNEQF | TRBJ2-1 | many | TRBV7-6
ASSISAGLKEQY | TRBJ2-7 | many | TRBV28
ASSPRTGGWGLQETQY | TRBJ2-5 | few | TRBV7-7
SVITGTSGWRDTQY | TRBJ2-3 | - | TRBV20-1
SASSPSQGNQHGYT | TRBJ1-2 | many | TRBV20-1
ASSFRTSGRGEQF | TRBJ2-1 | many | TRBV28
ASSLERTANEKLF | TRBJ1-4 | many | TRBV7-9
ASSQLRLAGGGAQY | TRBJ2-3 | - | TRBV4-2
ASRTKGARTDTQY | TRBJ2-3 | many | TRBV7-3
ASSYYSDLRETQY | TRBJ2-5 | - | TRBV6-2/TRBV6-3
SATPLAGRRNEQF | TRBJ2-1 | - | TRBV20-1
ASSLAFEELF | TRBJ2-2 | - | TRBV7-2
ASSQPLSGDPYEQY | TRBJ2-7 | - | TRBV3-1
ASTWSSSGPSEQF | TRBJ2-1 | many | TRBV7-9
ASSFRQGTEKLF | TRBJ1-4 | - | TRBV28
ATTGDNEQF | TRBJ2-1 | - | TRBV24-1
SAEGGEGAYEQY | TRBJ2-7 | many | TRBV20-1
ASSSRRTEAF | TRBJ1-1 | - | TRBV6-5
ASSLTSGSREQY | TRBJ2-7 | medium-sized | TRBV27
ASSLLGRGWPQH | TRBJ1-5 | many | TRBV28
ASSLHGTYGYT | TRBJ1-2 | - | TRBV28
ASSDRGLQPQH | TRBJ1-5 | many | TRBV25-1
ASSPGRVIRSEAF | TRBJ1-1 | many | TRBV28
SARRPGQGFQF | TRBJ2-1 | - | TRBV20-1